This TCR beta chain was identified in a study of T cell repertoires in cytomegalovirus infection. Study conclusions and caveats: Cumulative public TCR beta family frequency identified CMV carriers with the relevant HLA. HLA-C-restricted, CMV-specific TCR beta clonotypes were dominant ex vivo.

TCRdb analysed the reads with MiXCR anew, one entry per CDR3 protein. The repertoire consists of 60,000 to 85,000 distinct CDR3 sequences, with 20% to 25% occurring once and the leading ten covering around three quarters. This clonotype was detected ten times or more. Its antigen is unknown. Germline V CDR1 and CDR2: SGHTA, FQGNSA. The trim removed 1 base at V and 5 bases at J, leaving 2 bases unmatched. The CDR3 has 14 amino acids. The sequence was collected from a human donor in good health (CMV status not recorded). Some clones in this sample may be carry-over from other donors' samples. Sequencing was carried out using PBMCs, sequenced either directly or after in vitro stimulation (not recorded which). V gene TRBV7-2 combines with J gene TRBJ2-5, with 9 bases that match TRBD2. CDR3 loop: CASSLGLAGETQYF. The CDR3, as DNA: TGTGCCAGCAGCTTAGGGCTAGCGGGGGAGACCCAGTACTTC.